The present T cell receptor beta chain was sequenced within a study of blood T cell repertoires in COVID-19. Overall study context: Researchers got acute and convalescent COVID-19 samples from the United States, Italy and Spain.

Repertoires were generated with immunoSEQ multiplex PCR, while TCRdb's copy carries only in-frame clones and drops some. The repertoire has fewer than 400,000 clones, 92% of them found once; the top ten carry 15% to 20%. Enrolled through a virtual design, the participants were between roughly 18 and 100 years of age and came from around 25 US areas. Germline V lookup: CDR1 MDHEN, CDR2 SYDVKM. The ends were cut back, 4 bases at V and 1 base at J, with 16 bases in the middle. The CDR3 has 17 residues. The sequencing sample was made of PBMCs or T cells enriched from blood (not recorded which). The chain joins TRBV28 to TRBJ2-2; perhaps TRBD2 as D (6 bases). This TCR came from a woman aged 25 to 39 who had recovered from COVID-19. The CDR3 loop reads CASSSMPGGQNTGELFF. CDR3 DNA: TGTGCCAGCAGTTCCATGCCCGGAGGGCAGAACACCGGGGAGCTGTTTTTT.